This T cell receptor beta chain is from a study of early T cells in non-severe SARS-CoV-2 infection. The germline gives CDR1 LNHDA, CDR2 SQIVND (reference sequence). Between the trimmed V and J ends, which lost 3 bases and 2 bases, there was a span of 8 bases. This CDR3 spans 14 amino acids. In the library, individual cDNA molecules carried attached unique molecular identifiers. From the 5' RACE reads, TCRdb called clonotypes with MiXCR, one entry per CDR3 protein. The profile covers 25,000 to 35,000 distinct CDR3 sequences, with about 5.7% appearing a single time and roughly 5.5% taken by the ten largest. This clonotype was observed many times.

The V and J genes are TRBV19 and TRBJ1-3; D gene unclear. This TCR derives from an adult who was a healthcare worker with PCR-confirmed SARS-CoV-2 infection or an uninfected control (not recorded which). Sequencing used whole blood. The CDR3: CASSIGGTGNTIYF. The CDR3 DNA reads TGTGCCAGTAGTATCGGAGGGACTGGAAACACCATATATTTT.